This TCR beta chain stems from a study of shared clonotypes between healthy human individuals. Points from the study as a whole: Tissues were not sampled, only blood, and their repertoires likely differ.

Using immunoSEQ multiplex PCR, the repertoire was profiled, and TCRdb retains in-frame clones only, with some absent. The table has around 530,000 clones, around 80% seen once. Worth noting for this clone: What it binds is unknown.

Sequencing was performed on PBMCs. The receptor's source is a woman aged 40 to 50 in good health. Some clones in this sample may be carry-over from other donors' samples.

CDR3 loop: CASSFGDRNNEQFF. The CDR3 DNA follows: TGTGCCAGCAGTTTTGGGGACAGGAACAATGAGCAGTTCTTC. The J gene is TRBJ2-1, the V gene TRBV28, with 8 nucleotides matching TRBD1. This CDR3 comprises 14 residues. Per the germline V gene, CDR1 is MDHEN and CDR2 is SYDVKM. Germline trimming cut 3 bases from V and 5 bases from J; bases unmatched to any gene: 3.